The T cell receptor beta chain under discussion was sequenced for a study of T cell repertoires in aging, cancer and after chemotherapy. Study-wide background: Paired samples before and after chemotherapy came from chronic lymphocytic leukemia patients on fludarabine- or bendamustine-based regimens. Notes on the study in general: These repertoire data do not allow conclusions about immunological memory after chemotherapy.

TCR beta rearrangements were amplified from peripheral blood genomic DNA. The ends were cut back, 3 bases at V and 2 bases at J, with 10 bases in the middle. CDR1 and CDR2 (germline): LNHNV, YYDKDF (reference sequence). This CDR3 has 15 residues. By its share, this clonotype is medium-sized. What it recognizes is unknown. Multiplex touch-down PCR with TRB-A/B primers amplified rearranged V-D-J TRB sequences. TCRdb reanalysed the multiplex PCR reads using MiXCR and keeps one entry per CDR3 protein. The table lists under 8,500 distinct CDR3 sequences, 30% of them singletons. This chain uses TRBV15 with TRBJ1-4; D ambiguous. The TCR originated in a human donor with a blood cancer. What was sequenced was blood. CDR3 coding DNA: TGTGCCACCAGCAGGCAAGGGTTTACTAATGAAAAACTGTTTTTT. As protein: CATSRQGFTNEKLFF. The full variable domain, completed using reference TRBV15 and TRBJ1-4, is DAMVIQNPRYQVTQFGKPVTLSCSQTLNHNVMYWYQQKSSQAPKLLFHYYDKDFNNEADTPDNFQSRRPNTSFCFLDIRSPGLGDTAMYLCATSRQGFTNEKLFFGSGTQLSVL.